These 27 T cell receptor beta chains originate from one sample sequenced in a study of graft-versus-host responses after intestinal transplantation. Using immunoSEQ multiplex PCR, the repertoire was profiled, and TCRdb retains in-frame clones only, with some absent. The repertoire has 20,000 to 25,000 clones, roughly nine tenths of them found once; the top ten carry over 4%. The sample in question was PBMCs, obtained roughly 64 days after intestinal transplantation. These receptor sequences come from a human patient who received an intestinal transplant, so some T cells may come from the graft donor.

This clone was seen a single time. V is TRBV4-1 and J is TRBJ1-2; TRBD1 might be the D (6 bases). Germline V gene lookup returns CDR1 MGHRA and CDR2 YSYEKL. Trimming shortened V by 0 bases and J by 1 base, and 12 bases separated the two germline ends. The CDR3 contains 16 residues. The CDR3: CASSQDAEDSNYGYTF. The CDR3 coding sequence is TGCGCCAGCAGCCAAGATGCCGAGGACAGTAACTATGGCTACACCTTC.

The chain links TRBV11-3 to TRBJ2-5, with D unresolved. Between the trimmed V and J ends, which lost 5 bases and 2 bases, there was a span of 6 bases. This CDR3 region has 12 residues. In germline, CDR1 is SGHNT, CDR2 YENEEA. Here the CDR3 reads CASSPLQETQYF. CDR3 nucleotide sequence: TGTGCCAGCAGCCCCTTACAAGAGACCCAGTACTTC.

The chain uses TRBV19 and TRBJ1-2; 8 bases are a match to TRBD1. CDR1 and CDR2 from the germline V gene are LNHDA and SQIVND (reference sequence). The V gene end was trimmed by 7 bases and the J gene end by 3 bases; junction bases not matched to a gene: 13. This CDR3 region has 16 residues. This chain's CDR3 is CASTRSPTGVYYGYTF. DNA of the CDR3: TGTGCCAGTACCCGATCCCCGACAGGGGTGTACTATGGCTACACCTTC.

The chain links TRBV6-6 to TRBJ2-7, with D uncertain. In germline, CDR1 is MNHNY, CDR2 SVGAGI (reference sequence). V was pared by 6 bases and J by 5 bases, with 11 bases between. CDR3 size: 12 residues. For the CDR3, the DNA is TGTGCCAGCAGGACCGGGTTTAACGAGCAGTACTTC. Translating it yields CASRTGFNEQYF.

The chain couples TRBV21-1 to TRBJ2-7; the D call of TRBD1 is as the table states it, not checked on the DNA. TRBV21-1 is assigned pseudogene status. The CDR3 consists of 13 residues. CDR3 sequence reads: CASSGPGDYEQYF. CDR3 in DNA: TGTGCCAGCAGCGGCCCAGGGGACTACGAGCAGTACTTC.

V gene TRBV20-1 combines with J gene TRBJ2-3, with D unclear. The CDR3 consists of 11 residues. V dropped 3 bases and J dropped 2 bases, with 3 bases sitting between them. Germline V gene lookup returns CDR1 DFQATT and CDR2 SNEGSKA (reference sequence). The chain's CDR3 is CSASLTDTQYF. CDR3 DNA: TGCAGTGCTAGTCTCACAGATACGCAGTATTTT.

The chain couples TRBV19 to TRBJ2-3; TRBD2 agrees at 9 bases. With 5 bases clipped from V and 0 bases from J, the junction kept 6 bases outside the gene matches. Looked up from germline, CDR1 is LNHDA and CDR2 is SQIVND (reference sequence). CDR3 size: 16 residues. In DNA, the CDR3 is TGTGCCAGTAGTTATATAGCGGGGGCCAGCACAGATACGCAGTATTTT. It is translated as CASSYIAGASTDTQYF.

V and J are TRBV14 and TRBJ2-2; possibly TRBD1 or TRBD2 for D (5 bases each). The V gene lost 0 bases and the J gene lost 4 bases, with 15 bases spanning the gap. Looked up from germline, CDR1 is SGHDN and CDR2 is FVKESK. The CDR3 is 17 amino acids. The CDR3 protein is CASSQEGEWEGTGELFF. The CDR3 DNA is TGTGCCAGCAGCCAAGAGGGGGAATGGGAAGGCACCGGGGAGCTGTTTTTT.

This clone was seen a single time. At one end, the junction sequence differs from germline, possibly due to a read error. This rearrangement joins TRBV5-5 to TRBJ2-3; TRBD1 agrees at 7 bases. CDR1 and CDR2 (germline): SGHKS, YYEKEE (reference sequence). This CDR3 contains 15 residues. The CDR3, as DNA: TGTGCCAGCAGTTTGGACAGGCTGGTTGGAGATACGCAGTATTTT. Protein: CASSLDRLVGDTQYF.

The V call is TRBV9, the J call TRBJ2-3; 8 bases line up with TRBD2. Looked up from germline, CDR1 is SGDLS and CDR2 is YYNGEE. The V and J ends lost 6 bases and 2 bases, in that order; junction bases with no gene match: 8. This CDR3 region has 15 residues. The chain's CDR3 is CASTEFSGDTDTQYF. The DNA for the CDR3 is TGTGCCAGCACCGAGTTTAGCGGGGACACAGATACGCAGTATTTT. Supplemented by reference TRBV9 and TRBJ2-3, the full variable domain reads DSGVTQTPKHLITATGQRVTLRCSPRSGDLSVYWYQQSLDQGLQFLIQYYNGEERAKGNILERFSAQQFPDLHSELNLSSLELGDSALYFCASTEFSGDTDTQYFGPGTRLTVL.

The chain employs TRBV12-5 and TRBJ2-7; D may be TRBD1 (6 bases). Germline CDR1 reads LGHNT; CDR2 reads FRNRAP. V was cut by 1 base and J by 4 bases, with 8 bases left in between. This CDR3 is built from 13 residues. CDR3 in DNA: TGTGCTAGTGGTTTGGGAGGGGGTTACGAGCAGTACTTC. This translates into CASGLGGGYEQYF. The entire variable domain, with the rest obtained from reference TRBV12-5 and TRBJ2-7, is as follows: DARVTQTPRHKVTEMGQEVTMRCQPILGHNTVFWYRQTMMQGLELLAYFRNRAPLDDSGMPKDRFSAEMPDATLATLKIQPSEPRDSAVYFCASGLGGGYEQYFGPGTRLTVT.

CDR3: CAWSDGTVSGNTIYF. Here the CDR3 DNA reads TGTGCCTGGAGTGACGGGACGGTGTCTGGAAACACCATATATTTT. The chain has TRBV30 and TRBJ1-3, with D possibly TRBD1 on 5 matching bases. CDR3 length: 15 amino acids. V was trimmed by 1 base and J by 1 base, leaving 11 bases between them. In germline, CDR1 is GTSNPN, CDR2 SVGIG (reference sequence).

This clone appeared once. The chain's CDR3 is CASSEADSSYEQYF. DNA for the CDR3: TGTGCCAGCAGTGAAGCGGACAGCTCCTACGAGCAGTACTTC. The rearrangement links TRBV6-1 to TRBJ2-7; tentatively, D is TRBD1 (6 bases). The CDR3 is 14 residues long. Germline V gives CDR1 MNHNS, CDR2 SASEGT. The germline V and J ends were trimmed by 0 bases and 0 bases, with 6 bases remaining between them.

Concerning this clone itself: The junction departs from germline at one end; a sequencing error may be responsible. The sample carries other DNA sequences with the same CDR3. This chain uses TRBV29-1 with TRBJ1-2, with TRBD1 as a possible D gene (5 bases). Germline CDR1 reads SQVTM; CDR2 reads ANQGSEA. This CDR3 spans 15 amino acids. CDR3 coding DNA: TGCAGCGTTGAAGGTGGAACGGGGACCAACTACGGCTACACCTTC. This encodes CSVEGGTGTNYGYTF.

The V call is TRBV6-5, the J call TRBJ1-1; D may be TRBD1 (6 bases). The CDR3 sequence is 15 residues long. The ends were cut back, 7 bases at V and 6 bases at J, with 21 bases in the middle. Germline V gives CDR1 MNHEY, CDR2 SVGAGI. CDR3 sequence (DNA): TGTGCCAGCATCCCCCGAGGGGGGGCGGAGGCTGAAGCTTTCTTT. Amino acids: CASIPRGGAEAEAFF.

CDR3 protein: CASSEDRGGNEQFF. The CDR3 DNA follows: TGTGCCAGCAGTGAGGACAGGGGAGGGAATGAGCAGTTCTTC. V gene TRBV6-4 combines with J gene TRBJ2-1; 9 bases agree with TRBD1. In germline, CDR1 is MRHNA, CDR2 SNTAGT. V trimming: 3 bases; J trimming: 7 bases; junction bases outside the gene matches: 4. The CDR3 consists of 14 residues.

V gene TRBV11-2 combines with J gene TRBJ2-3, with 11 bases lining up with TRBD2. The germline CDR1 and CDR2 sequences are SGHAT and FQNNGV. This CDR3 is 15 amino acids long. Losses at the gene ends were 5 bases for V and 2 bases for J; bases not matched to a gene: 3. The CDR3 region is CASSLAGGYTDTQYF. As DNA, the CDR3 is TGTGCCAGCAGCCTAGCGGGGGGTTACACAGATACGCAGTATTTT.

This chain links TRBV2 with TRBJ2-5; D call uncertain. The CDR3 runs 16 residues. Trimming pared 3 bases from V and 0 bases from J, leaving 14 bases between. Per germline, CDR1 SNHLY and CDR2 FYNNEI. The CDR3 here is CASSDSENLYQETQYF. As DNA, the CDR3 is TGTGCCAGCAGTGACTCCGAGAACCTGTACCAAGAGACCCAGTACTTC. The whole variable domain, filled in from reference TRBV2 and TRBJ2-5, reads EPEVTQTPSHQVTQMGQEVILRCVPISNHLYFYWYRQILGQKVEFLVSFYNNEISEKSEIFDDQFSVERPDGSNFTLKIRSTKLEDSAMYFCASSDSENLYQETQYFGPGTRLLVL.

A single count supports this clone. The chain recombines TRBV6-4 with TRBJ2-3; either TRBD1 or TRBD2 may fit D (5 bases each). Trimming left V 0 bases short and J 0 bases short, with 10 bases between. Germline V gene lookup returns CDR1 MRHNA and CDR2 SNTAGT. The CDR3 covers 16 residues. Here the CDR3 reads CASSDSGTTSTDTQYF. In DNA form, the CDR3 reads TGTGCCAGCAGTGACTCAGGGACGACTAGCACAGATACGCAGTATTTT.

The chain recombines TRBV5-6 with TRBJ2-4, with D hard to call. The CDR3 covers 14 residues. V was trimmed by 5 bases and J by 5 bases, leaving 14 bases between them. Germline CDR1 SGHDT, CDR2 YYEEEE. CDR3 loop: CASSSYMSQNIQYF. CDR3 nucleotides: TGTGCCAGCAGTTCCTACATGTCCCAAAACATTCAGTACTTC.

The CDR3 nucleotides read TGTGCCAGTAGCTACAGGCGGGCGCCTGGAAACACCATATATTTT. This encodes CASSYRRAPGNTIYF. This chain connects TRBV19 to TRBJ1-3, with D tentatively TRBD1 (5 bases). V lost 6 bases and J 2 bases, leaving 14 bases between the germline ends. Germline V gene lookup returns CDR1 LNHDA and CDR2 SQIVND (reference sequence). The CDR3 contains 15 residues.

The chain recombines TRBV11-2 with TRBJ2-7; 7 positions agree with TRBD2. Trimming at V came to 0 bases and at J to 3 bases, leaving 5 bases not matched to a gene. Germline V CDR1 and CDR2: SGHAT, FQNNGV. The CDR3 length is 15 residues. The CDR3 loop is CASSLEAGPNYEQYF. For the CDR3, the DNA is TGTGCCAGCAGCTTAGAAGCGGGACCTAACTACGAGCAGTACTTC.

CDR3 DNA sequence: TGTGCCAGCTGGGGACCTAACTATGGCTACACCTTC. It is translated as CASWGPNYGYTF. The gene calls are TRBV27 and TRBJ1-2; a possible D gene is TRBD1 (5 bases). The ends were cut back, 8 bases at V and 0 bases at J, with 7 bases in the middle. The germline CDR1 and CDR2 sequences are MNHEY and SMNVEV (reference sequence). The CDR3 sequence is 12 residues long.

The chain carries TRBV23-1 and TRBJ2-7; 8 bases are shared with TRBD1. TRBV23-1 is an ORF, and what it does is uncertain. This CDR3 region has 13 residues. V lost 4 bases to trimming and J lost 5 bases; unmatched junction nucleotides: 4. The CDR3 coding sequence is TGCGCCAGCAGTCGCGGGACAGGAGACGAGCAGTACTTC. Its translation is CASSRGTGDEQYF.

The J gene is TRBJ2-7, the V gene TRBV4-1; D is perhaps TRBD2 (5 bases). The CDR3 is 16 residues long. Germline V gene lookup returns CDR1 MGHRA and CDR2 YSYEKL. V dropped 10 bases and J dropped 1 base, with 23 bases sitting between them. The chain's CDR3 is CATDEKAEGPSYEQYF. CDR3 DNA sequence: TGCGCCACCGACGAAAAGGCCGAGGGCCCTTCCTACGAGCAGTACTTC.

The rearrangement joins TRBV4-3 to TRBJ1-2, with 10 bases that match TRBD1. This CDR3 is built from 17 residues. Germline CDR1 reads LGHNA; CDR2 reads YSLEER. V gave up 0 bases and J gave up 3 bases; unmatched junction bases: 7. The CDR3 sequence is CASSQEPGTGVYYGYTF. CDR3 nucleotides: TGCGCCAGCAGCCAAGAGCCCGGGACAGGGGTATACTATGGCTACACCTTC.

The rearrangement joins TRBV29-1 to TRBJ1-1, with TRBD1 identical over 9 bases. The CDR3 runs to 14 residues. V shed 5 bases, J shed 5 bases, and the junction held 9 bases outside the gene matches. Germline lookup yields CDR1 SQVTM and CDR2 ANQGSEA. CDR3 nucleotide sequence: TGCAGCGTTTACGGGGGACAGGGTTGGACTGAAGCTTTCTTT. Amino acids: CSVYGGQGWTEAFF.